These 20 T cell receptor beta chains were all obtained from the same sample, sequenced in a study of blood T cell repertoires in COVID-19. Sequencing used immunoSEQ multiplex PCR; TCRdb keeps in-frame clones, though not all of them. This sample carries approximately 240,000 clones, less than 90% of them seen once, and the ten largest clones take 18%. The sample taken for sequencing was peripheral blood. The receptors originated from a woman at least 80 years old with active or convalescent COVID-19.

The J gene is TRBJ1-2, the V gene TRBV28; 8 bases are a match to TRBD1. This CDR3 has 14 residues. V lost 6 bases to trimming and J lost 5 bases; unmatched junction nucleotides: 8. Germline CDR1 reads MDHEN; CDR2 reads SYDVKM. The CDR3 here is CASRRQGIGYGYTF. DNA for the CDR3: TGTGCCAGCAGACGACAGGGGATTGGGTATGGCTACACCTTC.

This sequence joins TRBV7-9 and TRBJ1-1, with D possibly being TRBD1 (6 bases). The CDR3 sequence is 14 residues long. Germline values: CDR1 SEHNR, CDR2 FQNEAQ (reference sequence). Trimming cost V 5 bases and J 3 bases, with 13 bases left between them. The CDR3 DNA sequence: TGTGCCAGCAGCGCCGGACAGAGGGACACTGAAGCTTTCTTT. Amino acids: CASSAGQRDTEAFF.

J is TRBJ2-3 and V is TRBV5-1, with a possible D match to TRBD2 (6 bases). The CDR3 sequence is 16 residues long. Trimming cost V 4 bases and J 5 bases, with 20 bases left between them. Germline loops: CDR1 SGHRS, CDR2 YFSETQ. DNA for the CDR3: TGCGCCAGCAGCGCCGTACGCGGGGCCCTCGGAGATACGCAGTATTTT. Its translation is CASSAVRGALGDTQYF. Looking up the rest from reference TRBV5-1 and TRBJ2-3 gives the full variable domain: KAGVTQTPRYLIKTRGQQVTLSCSPISGHRSVSWYQQTPGQGLQFLFEYFSETQRNKGNFPGRFSGRQFSNSRSEMNVSTLELGDSALYLCASSAVRGALGDTQYFGPGTRLTVL.

In its sample, this clone was seen once. V usage is TRBV7-8 and J usage is TRBJ1-5; D remains ambiguous. The germline V gene encodes CDR1 SGHVS and CDR2 FQNEAQ. The CDR3 has 13 residues. Trimming left V 5 bases short and J 5 bases short, with 10 bases between. CDR3 in amino acids: CASSPIVDQPQHF. Written as DNA, the CDR3 is TGTGCCAGCAGCCCAATAGTTGATCAGCCCCAGCATTTT.

V gene TRBV5-4 combines with J gene TRBJ2-7; 7 positions match TRBD2. The CDR3 contains 14 residues. Germline lookup yields CDR1 SGHNT and CDR2 YYREEE (reference sequence). The V segment lost 0 bases and the J segment 2 bases; nucleotides outside the gene matches: 2. CDR3 in amino acids: CASSLGGLAYEQYF. CDR3 sequence (DNA): TGTGCCAGCAGCTTGGGAGGACTAGCCTACGAGCAGTACTTC.

V and J are TRBV6-2 or TRBV6-3 and TRBJ2-1, with D perhaps TRBD1 (5 bases). The CDR3 consists of 15 residues. Trimming took off 6 bases at V and 1 base at J, with 13 bases between the two ends. Germline CDR1 MNHEY, CDR2 SVGEGT. Here the CDR3 DNA reads TGTGCCAGCAGCCCCGACAGAAAATCCTACAATGAGCAGTTCTTC. It specifies CASSPDRKSYNEQFF.

This clone was seen only once. Written as DNA, the CDR3 is TGTGCCAGCAGTTCGGGACTAGCGGGGGGGCAAGAGACCCAGTACTTC. Amino acids: CASSSGLAGGQETQYF. The J gene is TRBJ2-5, the V gene TRBV6-6; 16 bases agree with TRBD2. Losses at the gene ends were 4 bases for V and 2 bases for J; bases not matched to a gene: 1. From germline, CDR1 is MNHNY and CDR2 SVGAGI (reference sequence). The CDR3 consists of 16 residues.

The V gene is TRBV7-2, the J gene TRBJ1-4; 9 bases match TRBD1. V shed 6 bases and J 6 bases; nucleotides not matched to a gene: 8. This CDR3 has 15 amino acids. CDR1 is SGHTA, CDR2 FQGNSA, per germline. CDR3 residues: CASRSGQGSYEKLFF. CDR3 DNA sequence: TGTGCCAGCAGGTCCGGACAGGGGAGTTATGAAAAACTGTTTTTT.

The chain recombines TRBV20-1 with TRBJ2-1; 7 nucleotides agree with TRBD1. The CDR3 has 17 amino acids. The germline CDR1 and CDR2 sequences are DFQATT and SNEGSKA (reference sequence). Trimming took 3 bases from V and 0 from J; bases not matched to a gene: 11. The CDR3 DNA reads TGCAGTGCTAGTTACAGGGGCGGGCCAAGCTCCTACAATGAGCAGTTCTTC. Encoded protein: CSASYRGGPSSYNEQFF.

The gene calls are TRBV18 and TRBJ1-1; the match to TRBD1 covers 7 bases. Germline CDR1 reads KGHSH; CDR2 reads LQKENI. Losses at the gene ends were 3 bases for V and 1 base for J; bases not matched to a gene: 2. The CDR3 extends over 14 amino acids. CDR3 amino acids: CASSPDRENTEAFF. The CDR3 DNA sequence: TGTGCCAGCTCACCCGACAGGGAGAACACTGAAGCTTTCTTT.

The chain joins TRBV19 to TRBJ2-6, with D maybe TRBD1 (5 bases). The CDR3 runs to 17 residues. The V gene's germline CDR1 is LNHDA and CDR2 SQIVND (reference sequence). Trimming left V 3 bases short and J 0 bases short, with 12 bases between. The CDR3 region is CASSMLTGSSGANVLTF. The CDR3 nucleotides are TGTGCCAGTAGTATGCTTACAGGCAGCTCTGGGGCCAACGTCCTGACTTTC.

The chain combines TRBV6-2 or TRBV6-3 with TRBJ2-5; 10 bases agree with TRBD1. The CDR3 length is 16 residues. Germline V gives CDR1 MNHEY, CDR2 SVGEGT. The V gene end was trimmed by 5 bases and the J gene end by 5 bases; junction bases not matched to a gene: 11. CDR3 sequence: CASSPLGQGIEETQYF. For the CDR3, the DNA is TGTGCCAGCAGTCCCCTGGGACAGGGGATAGAGGAGACCCAGTACTTC.

The gene calls are TRBV6-5 and TRBJ1-1, with D tentatively TRBD1 (5 bases). The ends were cut back, 6 bases at V and 6 bases at J, with 17 bases in the middle. The CDR3 is 14 residues long. Germline values: CDR1 MNHEY, CDR2 SVGAGI. CDR3 protein: CASRAPTGGAEAFF. In DNA form, the CDR3 reads TGTGCCAGCAGGGCCCCAACGGGGGGTGCTGAAGCTTTCTTT.

This chain links TRBV6-1 with TRBJ1-1; D is unclear. The CDR3 is 13 residues long. The V and J ends lost 2 bases and 8 bases respectively, with 12 bases between them. Germline CDR1 is MNHNS and CDR2 is SASEGT. The chain's CDR3 is CASSERGMYEAFF. The CDR3 bases are TGTGCCAGCAGTGAACGGGGAATGTACGAAGCTTTCTTT.

The CDR3 sequence: CASSRGGNSNQPQHF. The CDR3 nucleotides are TGTGCCAGTAGTAGAGGTGGAAATAGCAATCAGCCCCAGCATTTT. The chain is built from TRBV19 and TRBJ1-5; D not certain. The CDR3 is 15 amino acids. Trimming shortened V by 4 bases and J by 0 bases, and 10 bases separated the two germline ends. The germline gives CDR1 LNHDA, CDR2 SQIVND (reference sequence). The whole variable domain, remainder taken from reference TRBV19 and TRBJ1-5, is DGGITQSPKYLFRKEGQNVTLSCEQNLNHDAMYWYRQDPGQGLRLIYYSQIVNDFQKGDIAEGYSVSREKKESFPLTVTSAQKNPTAFYLCASSRGGNSNQPQHFGDGTRLSIL.

This rearrangement joins TRBV19 to TRBJ2-4; D not certain. The germline V and J ends were trimmed by 5 bases and 0 bases, with 11 bases remaining between them. In germline, CDR1 is LNHDA, CDR2 SQIVND (reference sequence). The CDR3 consists of 15 residues. CDR3 coding DNA: TGTGCCAGTAGTCCCTCGTCGGGAGCCAAAAACATTCAGTACTTC. Its protein product is CASSPSSGAKNIQYF. Using reference TRBV19 and TRBJ2-4 for the parts outside the CDR3, the full variable domain is DGGITQSPKYLFRKEGQNVTLSCEQNLNHDAMYWYRQDPGQGLRLIYYSQIVNDFQKGDIAEGYSVSREKKESFPLTVTSAQKNPTAFYLCASSPSSGAKNIQYFGAGTRLSVL.

This clone has just one count. The V call is TRBV5-4, the J call TRBJ2-1, with 9 nucleotides matching TRBD2. The CDR3 has 15 amino acids. Germline CDR1 is SGHNT and CDR2 is YYREEE (reference sequence). V was clipped by 2 bases and J by 7 bases; unmatched bases: 7. The CDR3 sequence is CASSFSGSVGNEQFF. Written as DNA, the CDR3 is TGTGCCAGCAGCTTTAGCGGGAGTGTAGGTAATGAGCAGTTCTTC.

The chain is built from TRBV6-4 and TRBJ1-1; D unresolved. The germline gives CDR1 MRHNA, CDR2 SNTAGT. The CDR3 loop spans 13 amino acids. The V end lost 6 bases, the J end lost 4 bases, and 12 bases lay between the germline ends. CDR3 sequence: CASRENTGTEAFF. The CDR3 bases are TGTGCCAGCAGAGAAAACACGGGCACTGAAGCTTTCTTT.

This clone was detected many times. The chain has TRBV19 and TRBJ2-7, with D perhaps matching TRBD1 (5 bases). Trimming removed 3 bases at V and 6 bases at J, with 15 bases between. Germline CDR1 is LNHDA and CDR2 is SQIVND (reference sequence). This CDR3 is 14 amino acids long. In DNA form, the CDR3 reads TGTGCCAGTAGTATGTCAGGGCTCTCTAGCGAGCAGTACTTC. Translation: CASSMSGLSSEQYF.

This clone was detected only a few times. The J gene is TRBJ1-2, the V gene TRBV5-4; 10 nucleotides line up with TRBD1. The V and J ends lost 0 bases and 3 bases, in that order; junction bases with no gene match: 5. CDR3 length: 16 amino acids. Germline V lookup: CDR1 SGHNT, CDR2 YYREEE (reference sequence). The CDR3 spells CASSLAMGTGDYGYTF. CDR3 DNA sequence: TGTGCCAGCAGCTTGGCCATGGGGACAGGGGACTATGGCTACACCTTC. Full variable domain (outside the CDR3, taken from reference TRBV5-4 and TRBJ1-2): ETGVTQSPTHLIKTRGQQVTLRCSSQSGHNTVSWYQQALGQGPQFIFQYYREEENGRGNFPPRFSGLQFPNYSSELNVNALELDDSALYLCASSLAMGTGDYGYTFGSGTRLTVV.